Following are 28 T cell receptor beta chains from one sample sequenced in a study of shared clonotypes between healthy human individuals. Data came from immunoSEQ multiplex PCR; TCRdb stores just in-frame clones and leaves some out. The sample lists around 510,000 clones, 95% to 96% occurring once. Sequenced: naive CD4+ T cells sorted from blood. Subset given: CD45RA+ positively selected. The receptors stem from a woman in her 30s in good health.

The CDR3 here is CASSDTSGMETQYF. CDR3 in DNA: TGCGCCAGCAGTGATACTAGCGGGATGGAGACCCAGTACTTC. The chain has TRBV10-2 and TRBJ2-5; 10 positions match TRBD2. V shed 3 bases, J shed 5 bases, and the junction held 3 bases outside the gene matches. Germline V gives CDR1 WSHSY, CDR2 SAAADI. This CDR3 is built from 14 residues.

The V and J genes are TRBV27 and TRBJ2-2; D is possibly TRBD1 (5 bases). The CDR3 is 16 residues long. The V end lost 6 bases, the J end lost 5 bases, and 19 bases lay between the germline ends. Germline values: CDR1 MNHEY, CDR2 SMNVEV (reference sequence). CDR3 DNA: TGTGCCAGCAGCGGACACCCGCTATTTCCAACCGGGGAGCTGTTTTTT. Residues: CASSGHPLFPTGELFF.

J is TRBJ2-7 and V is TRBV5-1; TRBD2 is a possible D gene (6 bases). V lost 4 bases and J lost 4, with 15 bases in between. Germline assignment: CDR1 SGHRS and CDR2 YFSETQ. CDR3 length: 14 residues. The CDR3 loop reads CASSQGTSGYEQYF. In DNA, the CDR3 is TGCGCCAGCAGCCAAGGGACTTCGGGATACGAGCAGTACTTC.

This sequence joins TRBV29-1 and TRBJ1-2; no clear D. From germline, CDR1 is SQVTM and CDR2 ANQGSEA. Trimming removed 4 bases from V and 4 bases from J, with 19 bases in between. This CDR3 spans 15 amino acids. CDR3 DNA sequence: TGCAGCGTTGCTTTGAGGGCTGTCACCTCCTATGGCTACACCTTC. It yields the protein CSVALRAVTSYGYTF.

The CDR3 nucleotides are TGTGCCAGCAGTTACTCGGGACTTCCCTCCTACAATGAGCAGTTCTTC. It yields the protein CASSYSGLPSYNEQFF. The V gene is TRBV6-5, the J gene TRBJ2-1; tentative D call: TRBD2 (6 bases). The germline V and J ends were trimmed by 0 bases and 0 bases, with 9 bases remaining between them. The CDR3 extends over 16 amino acids. Germline lookup yields CDR1 MNHEY and CDR2 SVGAGI.

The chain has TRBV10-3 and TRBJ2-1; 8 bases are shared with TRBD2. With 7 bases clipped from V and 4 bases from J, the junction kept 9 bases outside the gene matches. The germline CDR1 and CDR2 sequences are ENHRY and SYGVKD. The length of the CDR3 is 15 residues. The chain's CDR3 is CAIMPGSGSYNEQFF. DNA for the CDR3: TGTGCCATCATGCCAGGGAGCGGGAGTTACAATGAGCAGTTCTTC.

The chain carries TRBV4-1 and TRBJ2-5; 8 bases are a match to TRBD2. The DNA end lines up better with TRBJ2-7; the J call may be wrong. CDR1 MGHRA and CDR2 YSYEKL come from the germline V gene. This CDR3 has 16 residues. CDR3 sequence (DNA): TGCGCCAGCAGCCACCACCGGACTAGCCGGGGGGACGAGCAGTACTTC. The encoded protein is CASSHHRTSRGDEQYF.

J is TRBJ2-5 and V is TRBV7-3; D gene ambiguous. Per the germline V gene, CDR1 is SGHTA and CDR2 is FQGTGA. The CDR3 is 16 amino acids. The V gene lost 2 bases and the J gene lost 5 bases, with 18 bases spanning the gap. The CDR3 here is CASSLDGGIFPETQYF. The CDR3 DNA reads TGTGCCAGCAGCTTAGATGGCGGAATATTCCCGGAGACCCAGTACTTC.

The CDR3 DNA is TGTGCCAGCAGCTTTCCTCGAGCGGGAGGGCCGGGCGAGCAGTACTTC. Its translation is CASSFPRAGGPGEQYF. This chain joins TRBV7-9 and TRBJ2-7; 10 positions match TRBD2. V shed 3 bases and J 6 bases; nucleotides not matched to a gene: 11. The CDR3 totals 16 residues. Germline values: CDR1 SEHNR, CDR2 FQNEAQ (reference sequence).

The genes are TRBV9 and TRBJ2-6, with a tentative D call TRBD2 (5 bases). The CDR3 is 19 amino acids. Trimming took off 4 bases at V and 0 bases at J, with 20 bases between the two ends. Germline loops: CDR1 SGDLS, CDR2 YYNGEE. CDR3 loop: CASSPPPRVPDSGANVLTF. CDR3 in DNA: TGTGCCAGCAGCCCTCCACCGAGGGTCCCAGACTCTGGGGCCAACGTCCTGACTTTC. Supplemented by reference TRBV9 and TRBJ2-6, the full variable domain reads DSGVTQTPKHLITATGQRVTLRCSPRSGDLSVYWYQQSLDQGLQFLIQYYNGEERAKGNILERFSAQQFPDLHSELNLSSLELGDSALYFCASSPPPRVPDSGANVLTFGAGSRLTVL.

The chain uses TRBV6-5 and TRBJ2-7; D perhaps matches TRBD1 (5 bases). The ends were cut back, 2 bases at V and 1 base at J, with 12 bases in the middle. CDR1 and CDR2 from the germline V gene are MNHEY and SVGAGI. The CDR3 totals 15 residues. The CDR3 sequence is CASSYGAVPSYEQYF. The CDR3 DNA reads TGTGCCAGCAGTTACGGGGCAGTACCTTCCTACGAGCAGTACTTC.

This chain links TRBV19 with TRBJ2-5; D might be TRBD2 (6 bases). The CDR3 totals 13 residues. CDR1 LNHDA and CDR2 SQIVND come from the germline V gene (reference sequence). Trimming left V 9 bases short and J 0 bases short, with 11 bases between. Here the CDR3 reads CASVGRNQETQYF. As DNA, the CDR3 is TGTGCCAGCGTAGGGAGGAACCAAGAGACCCAGTACTTC.

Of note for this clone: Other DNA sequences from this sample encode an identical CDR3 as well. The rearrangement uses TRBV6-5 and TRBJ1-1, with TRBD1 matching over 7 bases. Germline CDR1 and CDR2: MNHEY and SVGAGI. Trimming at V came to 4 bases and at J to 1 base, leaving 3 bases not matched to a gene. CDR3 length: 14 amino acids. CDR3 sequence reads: CASSWDRRNTEAFF. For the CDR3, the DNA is TGTGCCAGCAGTTGGGACAGAAGGAACACTGAAGCTTTCTTT.

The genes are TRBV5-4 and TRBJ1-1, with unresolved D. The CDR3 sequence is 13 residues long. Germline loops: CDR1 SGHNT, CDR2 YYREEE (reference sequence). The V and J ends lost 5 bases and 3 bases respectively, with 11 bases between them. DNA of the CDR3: TGTGCCAGCAGGGCCGACGCGTACACTGAAGCTTTCTTT. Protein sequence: CASRADAYTEAFF.

The CDR3 sequence is CASSQGQGAYGYTF. As DNA, the CDR3 is TGTGCCAGCAGCCAGGGACAGGGGGCCTATGGCTACACCTTC. The chain recombines TRBV7-9 with TRBJ1-2; 12 bases map to TRBD1. CDR1 is SEHNR and CDR2 is FQNEAQ in the germline V gene (reference sequence). Unmatched junction bases numbered 2, after V lost 5 bases and J lost 4 bases. CDR3 size: 14 residues. Full variable domain (remainder filled in from reference TRBV7-9 and TRBJ1-2): DTGVSQNPRHKITKRGQNVTFRCDPISEHNRLYWYRQTLGQGPEFLTYFQNEAQLEKSRLLSDRFSAERPKGSFSTLEIQRTEQGDSAMYLCASSQGQGAYGYTFGSGTRLTVV.

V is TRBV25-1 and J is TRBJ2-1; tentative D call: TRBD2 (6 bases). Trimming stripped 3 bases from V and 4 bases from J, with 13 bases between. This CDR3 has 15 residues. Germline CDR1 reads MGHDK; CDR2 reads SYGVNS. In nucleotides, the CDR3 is TGTGCCAGCAGTGAGGCCGGGAGCCCTTACAATGAGCAGTTCTTC. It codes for CASSEAGSPYNEQFF.

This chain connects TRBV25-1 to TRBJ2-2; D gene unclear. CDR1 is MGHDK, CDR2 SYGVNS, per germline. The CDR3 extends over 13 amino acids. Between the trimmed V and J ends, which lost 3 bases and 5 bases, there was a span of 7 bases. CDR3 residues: CASSDVRTGELFF. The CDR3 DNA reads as TGTGCCAGCAGTGACGTAAGAACCGGGGAGCTGTTTTTT. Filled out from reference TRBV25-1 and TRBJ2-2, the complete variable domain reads EADIYQTPRYLVIGTGKKITLECSQTMGHDKMYWYQQDPGMELHLIHYSYGVNSTEKGDLSSESTVSRIRTEHFPLTLESARPSHTSQYLCASSDVRTGELFFGEGSRLTVL.

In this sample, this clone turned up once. The CDR3 spells CASRGTRDATYEQYF. The CDR3 region has the DNA TGTGCCAGCAGGGGAACGAGGGACGCAACCTACGAGCAGTACTTC. This chain connects TRBV7-9 to TRBJ2-7; tentatively, D is TRBD1 or TRBD2 (5 bases each). Germline CDR1 reads SEHNR; CDR2 reads FQNEAQ (reference sequence). The CDR3 sequence is 15 residues long. V was cut by 6 bases and J by 2 bases, with 17 bases left in between.

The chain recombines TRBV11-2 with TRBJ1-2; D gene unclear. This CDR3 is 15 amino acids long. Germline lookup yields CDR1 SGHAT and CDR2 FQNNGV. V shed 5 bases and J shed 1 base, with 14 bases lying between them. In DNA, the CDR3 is TGTGCCAGCAGCGCCTCTCCCCAGGTTAACTATGGCTACACCTTC. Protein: CASSASPQVNYGYTF.

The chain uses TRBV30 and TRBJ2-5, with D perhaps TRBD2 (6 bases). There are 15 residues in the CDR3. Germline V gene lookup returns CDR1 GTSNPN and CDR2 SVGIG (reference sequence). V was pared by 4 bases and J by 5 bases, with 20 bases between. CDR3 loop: CAWTPLRRGLETQYF. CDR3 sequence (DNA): TGTGCCTGGACACCTCTGCGGAGGGGTCTGGAGACCCAGTACTTC.

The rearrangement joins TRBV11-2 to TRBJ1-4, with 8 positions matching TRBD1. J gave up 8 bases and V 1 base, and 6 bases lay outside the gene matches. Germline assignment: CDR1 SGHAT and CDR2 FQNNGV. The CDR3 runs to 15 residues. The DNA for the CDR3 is TGTGCCAGCAGCTTAGTTACAGGGGGTGAGGAAAAACTGTTTTTT. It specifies CASSLVTGGEEKLFF.

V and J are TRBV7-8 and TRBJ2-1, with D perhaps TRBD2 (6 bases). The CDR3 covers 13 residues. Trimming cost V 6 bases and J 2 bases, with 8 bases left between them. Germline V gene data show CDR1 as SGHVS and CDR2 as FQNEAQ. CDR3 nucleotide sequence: TGTGCCAGCAGGAGGACTACCTACAATGAGCAGTTCTTC. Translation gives CASRRTTYNEQFF.

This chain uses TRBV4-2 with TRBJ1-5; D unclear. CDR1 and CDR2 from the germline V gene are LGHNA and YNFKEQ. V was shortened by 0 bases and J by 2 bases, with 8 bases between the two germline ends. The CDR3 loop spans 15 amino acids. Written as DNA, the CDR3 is TGTGCCAGCAGCCAAGATCACAGCCGCAATCAGCCCCAGCATTTT. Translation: CASSQDHSRNQPQHF.

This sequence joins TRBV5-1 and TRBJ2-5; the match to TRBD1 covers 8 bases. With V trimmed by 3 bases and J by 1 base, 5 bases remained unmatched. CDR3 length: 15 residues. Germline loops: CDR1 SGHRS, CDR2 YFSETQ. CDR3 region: CASSSGQGLQETQYF. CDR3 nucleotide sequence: TGCGCCAGCAGCTCCGGACAGGGCCTCCAAGAGACCCAGTACTTC.

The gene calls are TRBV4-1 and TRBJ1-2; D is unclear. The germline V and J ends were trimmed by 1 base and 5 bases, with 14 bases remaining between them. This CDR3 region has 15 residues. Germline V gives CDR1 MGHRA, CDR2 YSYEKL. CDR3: CASSQVDASRYGYTF. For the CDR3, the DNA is TGCGCCAGCAGCCAAGTTGACGCATCGCGGTATGGCTACACCTTC.

CDR3 amino acids: CAYSSGTQYF. The CDR3 coding sequence is TGTGCCTACTCTAGCGGTACGCAGTATTTT. J is TRBJ2-3 and V is TRBV30; 7 bases map to TRBD2. The J segment lost 8 bases and the V segment lost 7 bases, leaving 3 bases of the junction unmatched. This CDR3 has 10 amino acids. Germline V gives CDR1 GTSNPN, CDR2 SVGIG (reference sequence).

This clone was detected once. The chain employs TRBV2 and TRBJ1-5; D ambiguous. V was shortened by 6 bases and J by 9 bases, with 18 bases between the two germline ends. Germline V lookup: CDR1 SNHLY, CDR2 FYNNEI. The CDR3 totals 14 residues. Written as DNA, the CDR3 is TGTGCCAGCAGCCTCGGCCCCGCGGGAGGGCCCCAGCATTTT. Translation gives CASSLGPAGGPQHF.

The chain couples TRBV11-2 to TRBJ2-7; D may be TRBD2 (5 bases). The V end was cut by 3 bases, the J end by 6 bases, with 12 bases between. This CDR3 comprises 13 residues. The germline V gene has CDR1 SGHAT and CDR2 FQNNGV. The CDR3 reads CASSFSVSAEQYF. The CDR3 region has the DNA TGTGCCAGCAGCTTTAGCGTTTCTGCCGAGCAGTACTTC.